A single sample is the source of the 26 T cell receptor beta chains below, sequenced in a study of human T cells and chemical hapten exposure. TCRdb recomputed calls from the RACE reads with MiXCR, one row per CDR3 protein. The sample holds 380,000 or so distinct CDR3 sequences, around 4.8% seen once. Time point given: patch test 1, 2 weeks after DPC sensitization. The sample's treatment: therapeutic diphenylcyclopropenone sensitization with weekly scalp DPC. This sample comprised whole blood, obtained in connection with sensitization to the hapten diphenylcyclopropenone (DPC). The receptors were gathered from a woman aged 50 to 60 with alopecia areata. Some clones in this sample may be carry-over from other donors' samples.

The genes are TRBV20-1 and TRBJ2-1; 9 positions match TRBD2. The CDR3 totals 15 residues. V trimming: 0 bases; J trimming: 8 bases; junction bases outside the gene matches: 8. The V gene's germline CDR1 is DFQATT and CDR2 SNEGSKA (reference sequence). CDR3 amino acids: CSAREAGGAEYEQFF. In DNA form, the CDR3 reads TGCAGTGCTAGAGAGGCGGGAGGGGCAGAGTATGAGCAGTTCTTC.

In its sample, this clonotype was seen many times. V usage is TRBV13 and J usage is TRBJ2-2; D unresolved. The V end was cut by 4 bases, the J end by 5 bases, with 5 bases between. The CDR3 runs 12 residues. Germline-derived CDR1 and CDR2 are PRHDT and FYEKMQ (reference sequence). CDR3 in DNA: TGTGCCAGCAGCTCTCCAACCGGGGAGCTGTTTTTT. Translating it yields CASSSPTGELFF.

The chain carries TRBV13 and TRBJ2-7, with D maybe TRBD1 (8 bases). This CDR3 contains 14 residues. The V and J ends lost 5 bases and 6 bases respectively, with 17 bases between them. CDR1 is PRHDT and CDR2 is FYEKMQ in the germline V gene (reference sequence). The chain's CDR3 is CASSTRTGRGEQYF. CDR3 coding DNA: TGTGCCAGCAGCACGCGGACAGGGAGGGGCGAGCAGTACTTC.

In its sample, this clonotype was seen many times. The chain couples TRBV4-1 to TRBJ1-3; TRBD1 might be the D (5 bases). Per the germline V gene, CDR1 is MGHRA and CDR2 is YSYEKL. The CDR3 has 16 amino acids. Deletions cut 0 bases from V and 7 bases from J, with 16 bases between. The CDR3 sequence is CASSQDTQGQWNTIYF. Here the CDR3 DNA reads TGCGCCAGCAGCCAAGATACCCAGGGTCAATGGAACACCATATATTTT.

With respect to this clonotype: Given a much more abundant clone one base away, this may be a read error. This chain joins TRBV20-1 and TRBJ1-1; D remains unclear. The germline V and J ends were trimmed by 6 bases and 5 bases, with 16 bases remaining between them. The germline V gene encodes CDR1 DFQATT and CDR2 SNEGSKA (reference sequence). This CDR3 region has 13 residues. The CDR3 coding sequence is TGCAGTGCCCCGAGAGGGATTGTGACTGAAGCTTTCTTT. This translates into CSAPRGIVTEAFF.

V gene TRBV6-5 combines with J gene TRBJ1-2; 10 nucleotides line up with TRBD1. Trimming cost V 0 bases and J 7 bases; bases outside gene matches: 5. CDR1 MNHEY and CDR2 SVGAGI come from the germline V gene. The CDR3 contains 15 residues. The CDR3 loop is CASSYSGQGDRGYTF. The CDR3 nucleotides are TGTGCCAGCAGTTACTCTGGACAGGGGGATCGTGGCTACACCTTC.

This clonotype was seen a handful of times. The junction shows a germline mismatch at one end, possibly a read error. The chain combines TRBV20-1 with TRBJ2-1; maybe TRBD2 (7 bases). Germline lookup yields CDR1 DFQATT and CDR2 SNEGSKA (reference sequence). CDR3 length: 13 residues. DNA for the CDR3: TGCAGTGCTAGCCGGGGGGCGAACAAGGAGCAGTTCTTC. Residues: CSASRGANKEQFF.

This clonotype was detected ten times or more. V and J are TRBV7-2 and TRBJ1-4; a possible D gene is TRBD1 (5 bases). With 2 bases removed from V and 7 bases from J, the gap between germline ends came to 17 bases. The CDR3 is 16 residues long. Germline lookup yields CDR1 SGHTA and CDR2 FQGNSA. CDR3 nucleotide sequence: TGTGCCAGCAGCTTAAACGGGGCGGGGTTCGGTGAAAAACTGTTTTTT. Amino acids: CASSLNGAGFGEKLFF.

This clonotype was counted at least ten times. The rearrangement uses TRBV12-3 or TRBV12-4 and TRBJ2-3; 8 bases are a match to TRBD2. This CDR3 has 15 residues. The J segment lost 1 base and the V segment lost 7 bases, leaving 7 bases of the junction unmatched. This chain's CDR3 is CASNLQAGGTDTQYF. The CDR3 bases are TGTGCCAGCAACCTTCAAGCGGGGGGCACAGATACGCAGTATTTT.

A word on this clonotype: One junction end disagrees with the germline gene, perhaps due to a read error. The chain joins TRBV2 to TRBJ1-4, with D unclear. In germline, CDR1 is SNHLY, CDR2 FYNNEI. This CDR3 spans 14 amino acids. The CDR3 bases are TGTGCCAGCAGCTCTAGGGCGGTTGGGGAAAAACTGCTTTTT. Amino acid sequence: CASSSRAVGEKLLF.

This clonotype was recorded a few times. This chain links TRBV9 with TRBJ2-7; D possibly corresponds to TRBD2 (5 bases). Per the germline V gene, CDR1 is SGDLS and CDR2 is YYNGEE. V was cut by 4 bases and J by 0 bases, with 14 bases left in between. The CDR3 loop spans 15 amino acids. The CDR3 here is CASSPRTGVSYEQYF. In nucleotides, the CDR3 is TGTGCCAGCAGCCCGAGGACTGGGGTCTCCTACGAGCAGTACTTC. The full variable domain, rest sourced from reference TRBV9 and TRBJ2-7, is DSGVTQTPKHLITATGQRVTLRCSPRSGDLSVYWYQQSLDQGLQFLIQYYNGEERAKGNILERFSAQQFPDLHSELNLSSLELGDSALYFCASSPRTGVSYEQYFGPGTRLTVT.

This clonotype was counted at least ten times. V usage is TRBV10-2 and J usage is TRBJ2-5; 7 nucleotides line up with TRBD1. Germline V gene data show CDR1 as WSHSY and CDR2 as SAAADI. V lost 4 bases, J lost 4 bases, and 6 bases stayed unmatched. The CDR3 spans 14 residues. This CDR3 is CASSGGRGTETQYF. CDR3 bases: TGCGCCAGCAGTGGGGGCAGGGGGACAGAGACCCAGTACTTC.

This clonotype was counted ten times or more. This chain links TRBV5-1 with TRBJ2-3; 8 nucleotides match TRBD1. Germline V lookup: CDR1 SGHRS, CDR2 YFSETQ. Losses at the gene ends were 4 bases for V and 6 bases for J; bases not matched to a gene: 7. This CDR3 is 14 amino acids long. CDR3 coding DNA: TGCGCCAGCAGCATCGGACAGGGCGGGGATACGCAGTATTTT. Its translation is CASSIGQGGDTQYF.

The table lists this clonotype with many counts. The chain couples TRBV6-1 to TRBJ1-5; D is perhaps TRBD1 (6 bases). The V gene lost 2 bases and the J gene lost 6 bases, with 17 bases spanning the gap. This CDR3 region has 16 residues. Germline V gene lookup returns CDR1 MNHNS and CDR2 SASEGT. The CDR3 DNA reads TGTGCCAGCAGTGAACCTCCATCCAGGGGAGGTCAGCCCCAGCATTTT. It yields the protein CASSEPPSRGGQPQHF.

In its sample, this clonotype was seen many times. This rearrangement joins TRBV13 to TRBJ2-1; 7 positions match TRBD1. V trimming: 7 bases; J trimming: 2 bases; junction bases outside the gene matches: 8. This CDR3 contains 15 residues. Per germline, CDR1 PRHDT and CDR2 FYEKMQ (reference sequence). The chain's CDR3 is CASTLGQVTYNEQFF. In nucleotides, the CDR3 is TGTGCCAGCACCCTAGGACAGGTAACCTACAATGAGCAGTTCTTC.

This clonotype was detected a few times. This chain links TRBV20-1 with TRBJ2-7, with 11 bases aligning to TRBD2. Per germline, CDR1 DFQATT and CDR2 SNEGSKA (reference sequence). With 6 bases clipped from V and 6 bases from J, the junction kept 7 bases outside the gene matches. CDR3 size: 13 residues. In DNA, the CDR3 is TGCAGTGCCTCTCTGACTAGCGGGGTCGAGCAGTACTTC. Translating gives CSASLTSGVEQYF.

This clonotype was recorded many times. The chain joins TRBV7-2 to TRBJ1-5; a possible D gene is TRBD1 (5 bases). Germline V gene data show CDR1 as SGHTA and CDR2 as FQGNSA. CDR3 length equals 14 residues. The V and J ends lost 4 bases and 7 bases respectively, with 14 bases between them. As DNA, the CDR3 is TGTGCCAGCAGCTCCAACGCGGGGGACCAGCCCCAGCATTTT. This encodes CASSSNAGDQPQHF.

This clonotype was observed a few times. This chain connects TRBV7-9 to TRBJ1-1; TRBD1 is a possible D gene (6 bases). From germline, CDR1 is SEHNR and CDR2 FQNEAQ (reference sequence). The CDR3 is 15 amino acids. The V end was cut by 3 bases, the J end by 4 bases, with 15 bases between. CDR3 residues: CASSLVLQGATEAFF. For the CDR3, the DNA is TGTGCCAGCAGCTTGGTGTTACAGGGAGCCACTGAAGCTTTCTTT.

The rearrangement uses TRBV20-1 and TRBJ1-5; D is ambiguous. The CDR3 is 14 amino acids. CDR1 DFQATT and CDR2 SNEGSKA come from the germline V gene (reference sequence). Trimming left V 1 base short and J 0 bases short, with 7 bases between. CDR3 coding DNA: TGCAGTGCTAGAGCCGCGGTTAGCAATCAGCCCCAGCATTTT. This encodes CSARAAVSNQPQHF.

This clonotype was recorded many times. V is TRBV19 and J is TRBJ1-5, with D unresolved. The CDR3 has 14 residues. Per the germline V gene, CDR1 is LNHDA and CDR2 is SQIVND (reference sequence). The ends were cut back, 5 bases at V and 6 bases at J, with 14 bases in the middle. Here the CDR3 reads CASSVPSHSQPQHF. The CDR3 nucleotides read TGTGCCAGTAGTGTCCCAAGTCACTCTCAGCCCCAGCATTTT. The full variable domain, with the rest looked up from reference TRBV19 and TRBJ1-5, is DGGITQSPKYLFRKEGQNVTLSCEQNLNHDAMYWYRQDPGQGLRLIYYSQIVNDFQKGDIAEGYSVSREKKESFPLTVTSAQKNPTAFYLCASSVPSHSQPQHFGDGTRLSIL.

CDR3 sequence reads: CASSQILAGGYNEQFF. CDR3 DNA sequence: TGTGCCAGCAGCCAAATCCTGGCGGGAGGGTACAATGAGCAGTTCTTC. The chain has TRBV3-1 and TRBJ2-1; 9 bases line up with TRBD2. With V trimmed by 2 bases and J by 4 bases, 6 bases remained unmatched. The CDR3 is 16 residues long. The germline V gene encodes CDR1 LGHDT and CDR2 YNNKEL (reference sequence).

This clonotype turned up a few times. The V call is TRBV20-1, the J call TRBJ2-1; 14 positions agree with TRBD2. J was trimmed by 3 bases and V by 5 bases; bases with no gene match: 9. The CDR3 covers 17 residues. Germline V gene sequence: CDR1 DFQATT, CDR2 SNEGSKA (reference sequence). The CDR3 DNA is TGCAGTGCTGCATTGACTAGCGGGAGGGCCGGCTACAATGAGCAGTTCTTC. Its translation: CSAALTSGRAGYNEQFF.

This clonotype was picked up many times. The V and J genes are TRBV20-1 and TRBJ2-3; 11 positions agree with TRBD2. The CDR3 runs 14 residues. The germline V gene has CDR1 DFQATT and CDR2 SNEGSKA (reference sequence). The junction had 5 bases not matched to a gene; V was cut back by 7 bases and J by 2 bases. CDR3 bases: TGCAGTGTAGGACTAGCGGGCGTCACAGATACGCAGTATTTT. Its translation: CSVGLAGVTDTQYF.

This clonotype was seen at least ten times. This sequence joins TRBV20-1 and TRBJ1-1; D gene uncertain. This CDR3 has 10 amino acids. Per the germline V gene, CDR1 is DFQATT and CDR2 is SNEGSKA (reference sequence). V was pared by 4 bases and J by 7 bases, with 7 bases between. The DNA of the CDR3 is TGCAGTGCTACTACAAGTGAAGCTTTCTTT. Encoded protein: CSATTSEAFF.

The rearrangement uses TRBV6-2 or TRBV6-3 and TRBJ2-1, with a weak D call TRBD2 (6 bases). Trimming shortened V by 6 bases and J by 8 bases, and 14 bases separated the two germline ends. The CDR3 loop spans 13 amino acids. CDR1 and CDR2 from the germline V gene are MNHEY and SVGEGT. The CDR3 DNA reads TGTGCCAGCAGACCGGGAGTTTCGGATGAGCAGTTCTTC. Residues: CASRPGVSDEQFF.

In this sample, this clonotype turned up a few times. V gene TRBV24-1 combines with J gene TRBJ2-1; TRBD2 might be the D (7 bases). V dropped 5 bases and J dropped 6 bases, with 10 bases sitting between them. The V gene's germline CDR1 is KGHDR and CDR2 SFDVKD. This CDR3 region has 13 residues. DNA of the CDR3: TGTGCCACCAGTGGGAGGGGGGGCAATGAGCAGTTCTTC. Translating it yields CATSGRGGNEQFF.